The 29 T cell receptor beta chains below all came from one sample that was sequenced in a study of T cells in women clearing cervical HPV infection listed by TCRdb under 2018. To prepare the library, the immunoSEQ multiplex PCR assay was applied. TCRdb mirrors the immuneACCESS table, restricted to in-frame sequences. Some clones are absent from its copies; in checked studies, under half trace to an unresolved V gene, and the reason for the others is unknown. The table kept for this sample lists tens of thousands of clones. The top ten constitute 2.5% to 3.5% of the sample. Sample: blood buffy coat. All receptors derive from a woman between 18 and 70 years old with a cervical HPV16 infection that either progressed to CIN3+ or cleared (not recorded which).

This clone ranks as medium-sized in terms of frequency. The read comes to an end 3 residues before the CDR3 does, leaving the germline J gene to fill in the end. The chain recombines TRBV29-1 with TRBJ2-3; TRBD2 aligns across 8 bases. J gave up 0 bases and V 3 bases, and 8 bases lay outside the gene matches. Germline-derived CDR1 and CDR2 are SQVTM and ANQGSEA. The CDR3 covers 16 residues. The CDR3 bases that were read are TGCAGCGTTGATGGGGTTAGCGGGGTTAGCACAGATACG. This codes for CSVDGVSGVSTDT. The entire CDR3 reads CSVDGVSGVSTDTQYF.

Turning to this clone: The CDR3 goes on 3 residues after the read ends, and that part is filled in from the germline J gene. The chain has TRBV4-1 and TRBJ2-7, with TRBD1 matching 8 bases. Germline V lookup: CDR1 MGHRA, CDR2 YSYEKL. The CDR3 length is 16 residues. J gave up 2 bases and V 4 bases, and 10 bases lay outside the gene matches. Incomplete CDR3 DNA: TGCGCCAGCAGCCCGATCGACGGGGACAGGACCTACGAG. It yields the protein CASSPIDGDRTYE. The CDR3 in full is CASSPIDGDRTYEQYF.

As concerns this clone: The CDR3 is cut off 3 residues early in the read; its end comes from the germline J gene. The V call is TRBV19, the J call TRBJ1-2; D is undetermined. Germline CDR1 and CDR2: LNHDA and SQIVND (reference sequence). The CDR3 runs to 14 residues. CDR3 DNA, as far as it was read: TGTGCCAGTAGTATAGGAGGCACATACAATGAC. Encoded protein: CASSIGGTYND. The whole CDR3 reads CASSIGGTYNDYTF.

On this clone itself: Read coverage stops 3 residues before the CDR3 terminus; the germline J gene supplies the remainder. The V gene is TRBV30, the J gene TRBJ1-2; TRBD1 might be the D (6 bases). The germline CDR1 and CDR2 sequences are GTSNPN and SVGIG (reference sequence). This CDR3 spans 11 amino acids. The CDR3 is CAWSVTGIYTF. The CDR3 bases that were read are TGTGCCTGGAGTGTCACAGGGATT.

Regarding this clone: With the read ending 3 residues before the CDR3 end, the germline J gene is used to fill in that end. The gene calls are TRBV5-4 and TRBJ2-2; 7 bases line up with TRBD2. V shed 6 bases, J shed 3 bases, and the junction held 11 bases outside the gene matches. The germline gives CDR1 SGHNT, CDR2 YYREEE (reference sequence). The CDR3 contains 16 residues. The covered CDR3 bases are TGTGCCAGCACCTCTTTCCCCGGGGGGTACACCGGGGAG. It specifies CASTSFPGGYTGE. The CDR3 as a whole reads CASTSFPGGYTGELFF.

Remarks on this clone: The CDR3 is cut off 3 residues early in the read; its end comes from the germline J gene. The rearrangement joins TRBV10-3 to TRBJ2-7; D possibly corresponds to TRBD2 (5 bases). V was shortened by 1 base and J by 4 bases, with 11 bases between the two germline ends. The germline gives CDR1 ENHRY, CDR2 SYGVKD. The CDR3 contains 14 residues. The part of the CDR3 DNA that was read is TGTGCCATCAGTGAGTGGATAGAGGGTTACGAG. This encodes CAISEWIEGYE. The entire CDR3 sequence reads CAISEWIEGYEQYF.

Notes on this clone: The read gets to within 3 residues of the CDR3 end, and the germline J gene fills in the rest. V and J are TRBV12-5 and TRBJ2-1; D perhaps matches TRBD1 (6 bases). The V and J ends lost 3 bases and 9 bases respectively, with 18 bases between them. CDR1 is LGHNT, CDR2 FRNRAP, per germline. The CDR3 has 15 amino acids. The chain's CDR3 is CASGLIRDKVSEQFF. The CDR3 DNA, read in part, is TGTGCTAGTGGTTTAATCAGGGACAAGGTCAGTGAG. The full variable domain, in which reference TRBV12-5 and TRBJ2-1 provide the parts outside the CDR3, is DARVTQTPRHKVTEMGQEVTMRCQPILGHNTVFWYRQTMMQGLELLAYFRNRAPLDDSGMPKDRFSAEMPDATLATLKIQPSEPRDSAVYFCASGLIRDKVSEQFFGPGTRLTVL.

As concerns this clone: Coverage ceases 3 residues before the CDR3 finishes, and the germline J gene fills in the end. The chain has TRBV11-2 and TRBJ2-7; 9 positions agree with TRBD1. This CDR3 is built from 11 residues. CDR1 and CDR2 (germline): SGHAT, FQNNGV. V was pared by 10 bases and J by 5 bases, with 3 bases of the junction left unmatched. The DNA read from the CDR3 is TGTGCCACCCGGACAGGGGACGAG. As protein: CATRTGDE. Given in full, the CDR3 is CATRTGDEQYF.

Concerning this clone: From the germline J gene comes the end of the CDR3, since the read stops 3 residues before it. The rearrangement joins TRBV10-2 to TRBJ2-5; D is perhaps TRBD1 (6 bases). The CDR3 sequence is 13 residues long. The germline gives CDR1 WSHSY, CDR2 SAAADI. The CDR3 loop reads CASSETTGSTQYF. Partial CDR3 DNA: TGCGCCAGCAGTGAGACTACAGGGAGCACC.

Regarding this clone: The read terminates 3 residues before the CDR3 end, so the remaining end is supplied by the germline J gene. The chain links TRBV20-1 to TRBJ1-1, with 10 nucleotides matching TRBD1. The germline V gene encodes CDR1 DFQATT and CDR2 SNEGSKA (reference sequence). There are 15 residues in the CDR3. Unmatched junction bases numbered 6, after V lost 5 bases and J lost 0 bases. CDR3 amino acids: CSADRTGGLNTEAFF. The covered CDR3 bases are TGCAGTGCTGATCGGACAGGGGGACTGAACACTGAA.

Notes on this clone: The CDR3 is cut off 3 residues early in the read; its end comes from the germline J gene. V and J are TRBV7-8 and TRBJ2-7, with D possibly matching TRBD2 (5 bases). Trimming shortened V by 5 bases and J by 5 bases, and 10 bases separated the two germline ends. The germline V gene encodes CDR1 SGHVS and CDR2 FQNEAQ. CDR3 length: 12 residues. The sequenced part of the CDR3 DNA is TGTGCCAGCAGCCGTCTGCGGGACGAG. Translating it yields CASSRLRDE. The CDR3 reads in full as CASSRLRDEQYF.

Turning to this clone: The read finishes 3 residues shy of the CDR3 end, and the germline J gene is used to complete it. This sequence joins TRBV9 and TRBJ2-3; tentatively, D is TRBD2 (5 bases). The length of the CDR3 is 14 residues. From germline, CDR1 is SGDLS and CDR2 YYNGEE. With 0 bases removed from V and 3 bases from J, the gap between germline ends came to 8 bases. CDR3 amino acids: CASSVAPGTDTQYF. The DNA read from the CDR3 is TGTGCCAGCAGCGTAGCTCCGGGGACAGATACG.

The CDR3 DNA, read in part, is TGTGCCAGTAGGGGTGGAATAGCGGGACTGTACCAAGAGACC. Its translation is CASRGGIAGLYQET. The CDR3 as a whole reads CASRGGIAGLYQETQYF. The V and J genes are TRBV19 and TRBJ2-5, with 8 nucleotides matching TRBD2. Sequencing ends 3 residues short of the CDR3 end; the germline J gene provides the rest. Losses at the gene ends were 6 bases for V and 0 bases for J; bases not matched to a gene: 12. The CDR3 is 17 residues long. From germline, CDR1 is LNHDA and CDR2 SQIVND (reference sequence). The full variable domain, in which reference TRBV19 and TRBJ2-5 provide the parts outside the CDR3, is DGGITQSPKYLFRKEGQNVTLSCEQNLNHDAMYWYRQDPGQGLRLIYYSQIVNDFQKGDIAEGYSVSREKKESFPLTVTSAQKNPTAFYLCASRGGIAGLYQETQYFGPGTRLLVL.

In regard to this clone: The read falls 3 residues short of the CDR3 end, and the missing part is taken from the germline J gene. The V and J genes are TRBV19 and TRBJ1-4, with 7 bases matching TRBD1. The CDR3 is 16 amino acids. The germline V gene has CDR1 LNHDA and CDR2 SQIVND (reference sequence). CDR3 region: CASSMGQSSYNSPLFF. The CDR3 bases that were read are TGTGCCAGTAGTATGGGACAGAGCTCCTATAATTCACCA.

With respect to this clone: The sequenced fragment ends 3 residues before the CDR3 boundary, so the rest is inferred from the germline J gene. This rearrangement joins TRBV10-3 to TRBJ1-2; D is ambiguous. Germline CDR1 reads ENHRY; CDR2 reads SYGVKD. This CDR3 region has 14 residues. CDR3 sequence reads: CAISESAALEGYTF. The DNA read from the CDR3 is TGTGCCATCAGTGAGTCGGCGGCCCTTGAGGGC.

With respect to this clone: The CDR3 extends 3 residues past the end of the read, so its final part is completed from the germline J gene. The chain employs TRBV23-1 and TRBJ2-4; 7 positions agree with TRBD2. TRBV23-1 is identified as an open reading frame with a role that is uncertain. This CDR3 has 14 amino acids. The CDR3 loop is CASSQCAGRVGQYF. Partial CDR3 DNA: TGCGCCAGCAGTCAATGTGCAGGGAGGGTTGGT.

As regards this clone: The read ends 3 residues before the CDR3 terminus; that terminus is restored from the germline J gene. The rearrangement links TRBV20-1 to TRBJ2-1, with 10 bases matching TRBD1. Germline CDR1 is DFQATT and CDR2 is SNEGSKA (reference sequence). The CDR3 is made up of 15 amino acids. Trimming at V came to 4 bases and at J to 8 bases, leaving 11 bases not matched to a gene. The part of the CDR3 DNA that was read is TGCAGTGCTAAAGGGGACAGGGGTAGGTCTGATGAG. It specifies CSAKGDRGRSDE. The CDR3, in full, reads CSAKGDRGRSDEQFF.

On this clone: The sequence runs out 3 residues before the end of the CDR3; the remainder is reconstructed from the germline J gene. The chain combines TRBV7-9 with TRBJ2-5; tentative D call: TRBD2 (6 bases). The CDR3 extends over 14 amino acids. V dropped 3 bases and J dropped 3 bases, with 11 bases sitting between them. Per the germline V gene, CDR1 is SEHNR and CDR2 is FQNEAQ (reference sequence). CDR3 sequence: CASSFLGEEETQYF. The CDR3 DNA, read in part, is TGTGCCAGCAGCTTCTTAGGGGAGGAAGAGACC.

About this clone itself: The read halts 3 residues ahead of the CDR3 end, with the missing end drawn from the germline J gene. The chain couples TRBV5-1 to TRBJ1-2; no reliable D call. This CDR3 has 13 amino acids. CDR1 is SGHRS and CDR2 is YFSETQ in the germline V gene. V was shortened by 4 bases and J by 2 bases, with 9 bases between the two germline ends. Incomplete CDR3 DNA: TGCGCCAGCAGCCAAAGGGTCAACTATGGC. This gives the protein CASSQRVNYG. The whole CDR3 is CASSQRVNYGYTF.

To note about this clone: The sequence runs out 3 residues before the end of the CDR3; the remainder is reconstructed from the germline J gene. This CDR3 is also generated by other DNA sequences in the sample. The chain employs TRBV7-3 and TRBJ1-3; D is unresolved. Trimming removed 5 bases from V and 3 bases from J, with 14 bases in between. Germline values: CDR1 SGHTA, CDR2 FQGTGA. The CDR3 sequence is 15 residues long. Incomplete CDR3 DNA: TGTGCCAGCAGCCCGACCGGGGAGGTTGGAAACACC. Protein sequence: CASSPTGEVGNT. The entire CDR3 is CASSPTGEVGNTIYF.

Comment on this clone: From the germline J gene comes the end of the CDR3, since the read stops 3 residues before it. The V gene is TRBV18, the J gene TRBJ1-2; a weak D match, TRBD1 (6 bases). This CDR3 has 15 residues. Germline lookup yields CDR1 KGHSH and CDR2 LQKENI. The DNA read from the CDR3 is TGTGCCAGCTCACCCCCCAGCGGGGGCAACAATGAC. It yields the protein CASSPPSGGNND. The whole CDR3 is CASSPPSGGNNDYTF.

A word on this clone: With the read ending 3 residues before the CDR3 end, the germline J gene is used to fill in that end. The rearrangement joins TRBV12-3 or TRBV12-4 to TRBJ1-5; tentatively, D is TRBD1 (6 bases). The length of the CDR3 is 14 residues. The V end was cut by 6 bases, the J end by 5 bases, with 14 bases between. The CDR3 DNA, read in part, is TGTGCCAGCAGCCCATATCAGGGGTATCAGCCC. It translates to CASSPYQGYQP. From start to end, the CDR3 is CASSPYQGYQPQHF.

Worth noting for this clone: The read ends 3 residues before the CDR3 terminus; that terminus is restored from the germline J gene. The J gene is TRBJ1-1, the V gene TRBV19; D not certain. There are 13 residues in the CDR3. Germline V gene lookup returns CDR1 LNHDA and CDR2 SQIVND (reference sequence). Incomplete CDR3 DNA: TGTGCCAGTAGTATAGCTGGCAGCCCAGGA. Protein sequence: CASSIAGSPG. The full CDR3 protein is CASSIAGSPGAFF. Complete variable domain (other parts from reference TRBV19 and TRBJ1-1): DGGITQSPKYLFRKEGQNVTLSCEQNLNHDAMYWYRQDPGQGLRLIYYSQIVNDFQKGDIAEGYSVSREKKESFPLTVTSAQKNPTAFYLCASSIAGSPGAFFGQGTRLTVV.

As regards this clone: The CDR3 is cut off 3 residues early in the read; its end comes from the germline J gene. This chain uses TRBV5-1 with TRBJ1-2; 7 bases are a match to TRBD1. The junction had 6 bases not matched to a gene; V was cut back by 0 bases and J by 4 bases. CDR3 length: 15 amino acids. Germline lookup yields CDR1 SGHRS and CDR2 YFSETQ. The CDR3 reads CASSLVAGGLYGYTF. The CDR3 bases that were read are TGCGCCAGCAGCTTGGTGGCAGGGGGACTCTATGGC.

As for this clone: Relative to the germline gene, one junction end is altered; a read error may explain this. The missing CDR3 end, 3 residues past where the read stops, is filled in from the germline J gene. Other nucleotide sequences from this sample produce the same CDR3. This chain uses TRBV7-9 with TRBJ1-3; TRBD1 aligns across 7 bases. Germline CDR1 is SEHNR and CDR2 is FQNEAQ (reference sequence). The CDR3 totals 14 residues. The CDR3: CASSLRDSGNTIYF. The covered CDR3 bases are TGTGCCAGCAGCTTAAGGGACAGTGGAAACACA.

This CDR3 reads CASSLGGGGTGELFF. The covered CDR3 bases are TGCGCCAGCAGCTTGGGAGGCGGAGGCACCGGGGAG. This chain connects TRBV5-1 to TRBJ2-2; D may be TRBD2 (5 bases). The read ends 3 residues early relative to the CDR3; the germline J gene fills the gap. Germline loops: CDR1 SGHRS, CDR2 YFSETQ. This CDR3 region has 15 residues. Between the trimmed V and J ends, which lost 0 bases and 4 bases, there was a span of 10 bases. The whole variable domain, remainder taken from reference TRBV5-1 and TRBJ2-2, is KAGVTQTPRYLIKTRGQQVTLSCSPISGHRSVSWYQQTPGQGLQFLFEYFSETQRNKGNFPGRFSGRQFSNSRSEMNVSTLELGDSALYLCASSLGGGGTGELFFGEGSRLTVL.

As to this clone: The read terminates 3 residues before the CDR3 end, so the remaining end is supplied by the germline J gene. This rearrangement joins TRBV5-1 to TRBJ2-3; maybe TRBD1 (6 bases). Trimming left V 0 bases short and J 5 bases short, with 10 bases between. The CDR3 extends over 14 amino acids. Germline loops: CDR1 SGHRS, CDR2 YFSETQ. CDR3 protein: CASSLGQTGDTQYF. CDR3 DNA, as far as it was read: TGCGCCAGCAGCTTGGGACAGACAGGAGATACG. The full variable domain, in which reference TRBV5-1 and TRBJ2-3 provide the parts outside the CDR3, is KAGVTQTPRYLIKTRGQQVTLSCSPISGHRSVSWYQQTPGQGLQFLFEYFSETQRNKGNFPGRFSGRQFSNSRSEMNVSTLELGDSALYLCASSLGQTGDTQYFGPGTRLTVL.

Points on this clone: The read halts 3 residues ahead of the CDR3 end, with the missing end drawn from the germline J gene. The genes are TRBV20-1 and TRBJ1-4; 7 bases are a match to TRBD1. Germline V gene lookup returns CDR1 DFQATT and CDR2 SNEGSKA (reference sequence). V shed 3 bases and J 5 bases; nucleotides not matched to a gene: 6. The CDR3 runs to 14 residues. The sequenced part of the CDR3 DNA is TGCAGTGCTAGGTGGCACAGGGGAAATGAAAAA. Translated: CSARWHRGNEK. The complete CDR3 reads CSARWHRGNEKLFF.

A remark on this clone: A read error may produce the germline difference seen at one junction end. The read terminates 3 residues before the CDR3 end, so the remaining end is supplied by the germline J gene. This chain uses TRBV7-6 with TRBJ2-5, with no clear D. This CDR3 is built from 11 residues. The germline gives CDR1 SGHVS, CDR2 FNYEAQ. CDR3 amino acids: CASSVQGTQYF. The part of the CDR3 DNA that was read is TGTGCCAGCAGCGTACAAGGGACC. Full variable domain (missing parts from reference TRBV7-6 and TRBJ2-5): GAGVSQSPRYKVTKRGQDVALRCDPISGHVSLYWYRQALGQGPEFLTYFNYEAQQDKSGLPNDRFSAERPEGSISTLTIQRTEQRDSAMYRCASSVQGTQYFGPGTRLLVL.